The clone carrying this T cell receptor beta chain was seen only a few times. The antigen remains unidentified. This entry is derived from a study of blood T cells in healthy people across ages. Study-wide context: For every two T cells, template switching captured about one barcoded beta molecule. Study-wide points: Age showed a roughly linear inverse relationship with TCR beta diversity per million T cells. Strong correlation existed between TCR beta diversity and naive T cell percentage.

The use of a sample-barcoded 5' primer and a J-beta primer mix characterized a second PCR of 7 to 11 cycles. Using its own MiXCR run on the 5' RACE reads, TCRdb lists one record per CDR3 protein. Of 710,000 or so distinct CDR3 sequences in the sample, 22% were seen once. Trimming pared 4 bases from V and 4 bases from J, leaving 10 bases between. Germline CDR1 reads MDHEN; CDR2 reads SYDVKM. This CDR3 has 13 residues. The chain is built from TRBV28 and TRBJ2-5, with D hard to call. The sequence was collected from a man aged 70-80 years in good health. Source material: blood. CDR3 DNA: TGTGCCAGCAGTTATGCGCGGCGAGAGACCCAGTACTTC. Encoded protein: CASSYARRETQYF.